This T cell receptor beta chain was sequenced for a study of T cells in Graves' hyperthyroidism and ophthalmopathy. Findings of the study overall: Ophthalmopathy and stable hyperthyroidism were told apart by a 13 V-J model.

Clinical Activity Scores of at least 3, NOSPECS grades of at least 4 and durations under 3 months characterized ophthalmopathy patients. The PBMCs studied were ones that came from 8.5 to 10 ml fresh peripheral blood. This clonotype was seen more than once but under ten times. Its antigen remains unidentified. RNA transcripts gave rise to amplified TCR beta CDR3 regions. HTBI primers drove first-round RT-PCR of the TCR CDR3. In TCRdb, the multiplex PCR reads were re-called with MiXCR into one record per CDR3 protein. The sample has approximately 300,000 distinct CDR3 sequences; 15% to 20% are singletons. Germline CDR1 reads SEHNR; CDR2 reads FQNEAQ (reference sequence). The CDR3 runs 13 residues. Trimming took off 4 bases at V and 2 bases at J, with 3 bases between the two ends.

The specimen was blood. The sequence was obtained from a woman in her sixties or seventies with Graves' ophthalmopathy. The rearrangement uses TRBV7-9 and TRBJ2-6, with no clear D. CDR3 loop: CASSSTGANVLTF. CDR3 DNA sequence: TGTGCCAGCAGCTCGACTGGGGCCAACGTCCTGACTTTC.